This T cell receptor (beta chain) was documented in a study of blood T cell repertoires in COVID-19. At the level of the study: The analysed material was cDNA or gDNA that came from T cells, B-cell-depleted T cells, or PBMCs.

TCRdb's table, derived via immunoSEQ multiplex PCR, lists solely in-frame clones and lacks some. Here the sample spans 98,000 or so clones, about 88% being singletons. Germline loops: CDR1 SGHTA, CDR2 FQGNSA. The CDR3 runs to 16 residues. V lost 6 bases and J lost 3, with 21 bases in between. What was sequenced was peripheral blood. This receptor was obtained from a human donor in a cohort sampled during active COVID-19. The chain carries TRBV7-2 and TRBJ2-7; D is unclear. In nucleotides, the CDR3 is TGTGCCAGCAGTTCTTGGGCGTTAGAAGCTAACTACGAGCAGTACTTC. This gives the protein CASSSWALEANYEQYF.